The source of this T cell receptor beta chain is a study of identical twins. Trimming took 2 bases from V and 1 from J, leaving 9 bases between them. CDR1 is SGHRS and CDR2 is YFSETQ in the germline V gene. This CDR3 has 14 amino acids. This clonotype has a handful of counts. MiXCR, applied by TCRdb to the 5' RACE reads, yields one record per CDR3 protein. The sample gives 600,000 to 800,000 distinct CDR3 sequences, less than 25% of which show up once; roughly 4.3% is in the top ten. The sample was also linked to a second study, of T cells expressing NK-cell markers.

The clonotype was recovered from a woman aged 18-29 years in good health. Sequences were obtained from PBMCs. The V gene is TRBV5-1, the J gene TRBJ1-1, with a tentative D call TRBD1 (6 bases). CDR3 residues: CASSFGTRNTEAFF. Written as DNA, the CDR3 is TGCGCCAGCAGCTTCGGGACAAGGAACACTGAAGCTTTCTTT.